This T cell receptor (beta chain) was recovered during a study of blood T cell repertoires in COVID-19 (TCRdb year 2020). Broadly, across the study: Samples covering the acute and convalescent phases of COVID-19 were provided by collaborators in the United States, Italy and Spain. The prospective study material was composed of cDNA or gDNA derived from T cells, B-cell-depleted T cells, or PBMCs. The dataset comprised deeply sampled blood TCRbeta repertoires from subjects exposed to, actively infected with, or recovered from COVID-19. The repertoires were released in a freely available public database meant as a resource for research on the immune response to SARS-CoV-2. Samples were obtained from the ongoing ImmuneRACE study (first 160 participants) and from 1,254 subjects provided by 6 global collaborators. Nearly every sample came with metadata listing a de-identified subject ID, COVID-19 status, age in years and sex. Where available, HLA class I and class II types were taken from metadata supplied by the sample provider and were not determined by assay-based typing. Overall results and qualifications from the work: Clinical and demographic metadata were provided uncurated, with the amount varying by source and participant.

V is pruned by 2 bases and J by 9 bases, leaving 8 bases of the junction without a gene match. The CDR3 has 14 amino acids, counting the end cysteine and phenylalanine. Only CDR3 DNA is held: 42 bases, read in frame from base 1. Based on the germline V gene (reference sequence), the CDR1 and CDR2 sequences are GTSNPN and SVGIG. Whole blood was collected in K2EDTA tubes by collaborating institutions according to the institutions' own protocols. For TCRbeta analysis, collaborators shipped samples in one of three forms: frozen whole blood, isolated PBMCs, or DNA extracted from either of those sample types. With respect to this clone: The antigen it recognizes is unknown. Base-call qualities are not available, and no considerably larger clone is one nucleotide away.

TCRbeta CDR3 regions were amplified from genomic DNA by means of the immunoSEQ Assay, a bias-controlled multiplex PCR. The authors processed their data as follows. The number of nucleated cells in each sample was estimated by amplification of reference gene primers within the assay. Sequence reads were collapsed and filtered to measure the absolute abundance of every unique TCRbeta CDR3 rearrangement. Productive Simpson clonality was computed per sample as the square root of Simpson's diversity index over productive rearrangements. Held by TCRdb, this immuneACCESS table contains in-frame sequences only and omits some clones. Under half of the omission traces to an unresolved V gene where checked; the cause of the rest is unknown. V and J calls plus clone size are reproduced from that table; the DNA served to infer D and trimming. This sample has around 300,000 clones in its table, and around nine tenths of those were observed once. The ten largest clones capture 1% of the sample.

The sequence derives from a man between 50 and 59 years old with active or convalescent COVID-19. The rearrangement combines TRBV30 with TRBJ1-5, with 9 middle bases fitting TRBD1. The sample consisted of peripheral blood. The bases are TGTGCCTGGAGTCAGGGACAGGGCCTAGTGCCCCAGCATTTT. This codes for CAWSQGQGLVPQHF.